This T cell receptor beta chain originates from a study of blood T cells in healthy people across ages. Next came a second PCR, run for about 6 to 12 cycles, which used a sample-barcoded 5' primer along with a J-beta primer mix. Template switching added a 12-random-nucleotide identifier to every cDNA molecule. A minimum of 3 million CDR3-containing paired-end reads was obtained for each sample. TCRdb ran MiXCR on the 5' RACE reads and lists one entry per CDR3 protein. This sample has roughly 800,000 distinct CDR3 sequences, with under 40% found just once. Study observations and caveats: Fewer expanded clones and more diversity marked long-lived versus aged donors.

In the case of this clonotype: Its antigen is not known.

V gave up 6 bases and J gave up 4 bases, with 18 bases separating them. This CDR3 comprises 16 residues. The receptor comes from a man aged 18 to 30 in good health. V gene TRBV12-3 or TRBV12-4 combines with J gene TRBJ2-2, with TRBD1 as a possible D gene (7 bases). The sample taken for sequencing was blood. The chain's CDR3 is CASRPLQGGSTGELFF. CDR3 nucleotide sequence: TGTGCCAGCAGGCCTCTGCAGGGGGGCAGCACCGGGGAGCTGTTTTTT.